This T cell receptor (beta chain) is from a study of neurological immune-mediated disorders. Overall study results and limits: Phylogenetic grouping put 18 of 34 multiple sclerosis patients' repertoires into one related-CDR3 cluster, a possible signature. No CDR3 amino acid sequences were shared by expanded clones across subjects, suggesting private repertoires in all groups.

Synthesis of cDNA was carried out by template-switch 5'RACE. The reaction used 10-nucleotide random UMIs. TCRdb called the 5' RACE reads again in MiXCR, with one record for every CDR3 protein. Of about 80,000 distinct CDR3 sequences listed, approximately 5.8% were seen once; the top ten hold over 6.5%. Time point noted: longitudinal time-point 2. PBMCs stored at -80 C, 2 million in total, were the source of the unsorted libraries. This clonotype was recorded many times. What it binds is not known. The sequencing input was PBMCs. This clonotype was obtained from a woman aged 55 to 70 with multiple sclerosis.

CDR3 region: CSAAPRGVGNTEAFF. Here the CDR3 DNA reads TGCAGCGCCGCTCCGCGTGGGGTAGGGAACACTGAAGCTTTCTTT. This chain links TRBV29-1 with TRBJ1-1; D is unclear. In germline, CDR1 is SQVTM, CDR2 ANQGSEA. V lost 7 bases and J lost 1, with 19 bases in between. The CDR3 is 15 residues long.